The sequence of this T cell receptor (beta chain) was determined in a study of neurological immune-mediated disorders. Overall study results and limits: The study found the most TCR clonal expansion in HTLV-1-associated myelopathy and the least in multiple sclerosis, below healthy controls.

This CDR3 contains 14 residues. Germline V lookup: CDR1 DFQATT, CDR2 SNEGSKA (reference sequence). With V trimmed by 3 bases and J by 6 bases, 8 bases remained unmatched. About this clonotype: Its antigen is as yet unknown.

TCRdb reanalysed the 5' RACE reads using MiXCR and keeps one entry per CDR3 protein. Of some 38,000 distinct CDR3 sequences in the sample, 12% to 15% are singletons; the top ten hold 25% to 30%. Sequenced sample: PBMCs. This TCR was sampled from a woman aged 50 to 60 with HTLV-1-associated myelopathy (HAM/TSP). The J gene is TRBJ1-2, the V gene TRBV20-1, with 9 bases aligning to TRBD1. The CDR3 loop is CSASRQGGVDGYTF. DNA for the CDR3: TGCAGTGCTAGTCGACAGGGGGGCGTGGATGGCTACACCTTC.